This T cell receptor (beta chain) was profiled in a study of regulatory T cells in long-lasting Graves disease. Library construction for TCR beta used iRepertoire HTBI primers and Arm-PCR of CDR3 regions. TCRdb redid the calling of the multiplex PCR reads with MiXCR, one entry per CDR3 protein. The sample holds roughly 700,000 distinct CDR3 sequences, about 32% seen once. Time point of the sample: persistent/refractory GD, antithyroid drugs over 5 years with positive TRAb. Extracted RNA from PBMCs served as the source of the TCR library. The TCR originated in a female donor with Graves disease. Sequences were derived from peripheral blood mononuclear cells (PBMCs), sampled when the disease was refractory, from a patient treated with antithyroid drugs.

The CDR3 DNA reads TGTGCCAGCAGTGTAGGAACGGACTTGGGACAAAATGAGCAGTTCTTC. Protein product: CASSVGTDLGQNEQFF. The chain links TRBV6-1 to TRBJ2-1, with D possibly matching TRBD1 (6 bases). The V and J ends lost 4 bases and 7 bases respectively, with 20 bases between them. Germline values: CDR1 MNHNS, CDR2 SASEGT. This CDR3 is 16 amino acids long.